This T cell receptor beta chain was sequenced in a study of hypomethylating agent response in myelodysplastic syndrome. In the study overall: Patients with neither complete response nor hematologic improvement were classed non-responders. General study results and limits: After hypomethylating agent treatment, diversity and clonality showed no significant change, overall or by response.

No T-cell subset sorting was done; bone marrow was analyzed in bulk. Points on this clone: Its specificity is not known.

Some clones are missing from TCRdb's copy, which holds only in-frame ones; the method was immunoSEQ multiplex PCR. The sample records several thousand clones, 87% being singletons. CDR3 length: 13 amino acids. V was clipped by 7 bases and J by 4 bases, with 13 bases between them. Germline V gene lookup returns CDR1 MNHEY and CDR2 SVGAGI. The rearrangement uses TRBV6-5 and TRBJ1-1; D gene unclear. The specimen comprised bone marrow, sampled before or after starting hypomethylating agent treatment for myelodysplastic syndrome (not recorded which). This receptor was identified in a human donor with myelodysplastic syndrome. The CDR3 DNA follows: TGTGCCAGCACCGGATGGAGAGGCACTGAAGCTTTCTTT. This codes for CASTGWRGTEAFF.